These 18 T cell receptor beta chains originate from one sample sequenced in a study of molecular identifiers for immune sequencing clone quantification. Using its own MiXCR run on the PCR reads, TCRdb lists one record per CDR3 protein. The sample lists about 510,000 distinct CDR3 sequences; about a fifth were seen once. Sequencing input: naive CD8+ T cells from blood, with Jurkat cell RNA spiked in. The subset here: FACS-sorted CD8+CD4-CCR7+CD45RA+ naive T cells. These receptors originate from a human donor in good health. Some libraries in this study had Jurkat cell RNA spiked in.

In its sample, this clonotype was seen many times. The gene calls are TRBV29-1 and TRBJ2-1; 8 positions match TRBD2. The J segment lost 12 bases and the V segment lost 3 bases, leaving 7 bases of the junction unmatched. Germline CDR1 is SQVTM and CDR2 is ANQGSEA. CDR3 length equals 12 residues. In nucleotides, the CDR3 is TGCAGCGTTGACGCGGGGGGCCTAGGGCAGTTCTTC. Its protein product is CSVDAGGLGQFF.

Comments on this clonotype: A much larger clone is a single base away; this may be a read error. The chain uses TRBV6-5 and TRBJ2-6, with a possible D match to TRBD1 (6 bases). CDR3 size: 19 residues. The V gene's germline CDR1 is MNHEY and CDR2 SVGAGI. The CDR3 bases are TGTGCCAGCAGACCTGCTTGGGGGCGCGAGGATCCTGGGGCCAGCGTCCTGACTTTC. It is translated as CASRPAWGREDPGASVLTF.

With respect to this clonotype: This may stem from a read error, because a much larger clone lies one nucleotide away. This chain connects TRBV7-6 to TRBJ2-1; D may be TRBD2 (5 bases). There are 15 residues in the CDR3. Looked up from germline, CDR1 is SGHVS and CDR2 is FNYEAQ. With 1 base removed from V and 9 bases from J, the gap between germline ends came to 16 bases. This chain's CDR3 is CASSLVVSGNSEQFF. The CDR3 region has the DNA TGTGCCAGCAGCTTAGTTGTTTCGGGGAACAGTGAGCAGTTCTTC.

This clonotype came up a few times. The chain couples TRBV4-1 to TRBJ2-7; TRBD2 is a possible D gene (5 bases). CDR3 length equals 16 residues. V lost 0 bases and J 0 bases, leaving 12 bases between the germline ends. Germline assignment: CDR1 MGHRA and CDR2 YSYEKL. The CDR3 here is CASSQERALSSYEQYF. The CDR3 DNA is TGCGCCAGCAGCCAAGAGAGGGCCCTCAGCTCCTACGAGCAGTACTTC.

This clonotype was seen repeatedly, ten times or more. The V gene is TRBV7-2, the J gene TRBJ2-1, with D possibly matching TRBD1 (6 bases). The CDR3 has 14 residues. Germline V lookup: CDR1 SGHTA, CDR2 FQGNSA. Trimming took off 4 bases at V and 8 bases at J, with 15 bases between the two ends. CDR3 residues: CASSSGIGGDEQFF. DNA of the CDR3: TGTGCCAGCAGCTCCGGAATAGGGGGAGATGAGCAGTTCTTC. The entire variable domain, with the rest obtained from reference TRBV7-2 and TRBJ2-1, is as follows: GAGVSQSPSNKVTEKGKDVELRCDPISGHTALYWYRQSLGQGLEFLIYFQGNSAPDKSGLPSDRFSAERTGGSVSTLTIQRTQQEDSAVYLCASSSGIGGDEQFFGPGTRLTVL.

The J gene is TRBJ1-2, the V gene TRBV19; D may be TRBD1 (5 bases). The germline V gene encodes CDR1 LNHDA and CDR2 SQIVND (reference sequence). This CDR3 contains 13 residues. V dropped 2 bases and J dropped 8 bases, with 12 bases sitting between them. This CDR3 is CASSISGAKGYTF. CDR3 sequence (DNA): TGTGCCAGTAGTATAAGTGGGGCGAAAGGCTACACCTTC.

The chain carries TRBV20-1 and TRBJ2-3; 9 bases are a match to TRBD1. V shed 4 bases, J shed 6 bases, and the junction held 14 bases outside the gene matches. The CDR3 consists of 16 residues. From germline, CDR1 is DFQATT and CDR2 SNEGSKA (reference sequence). The CDR3 DNA follows: TGCAGTGCTACGCTAGATGACAGGGGGTTTTGGGATACGCAGTATTTT. Translation gives CSATLDDRGFWDTQYF.

This clonotype has just a few counts. At one end, the junction sequence differs from germline, possibly due to a read error. The V gene is TRBV29-1, the J gene TRBJ2-3, with TRBD1 matching over 8 bases. The CDR3 sequence is 14 residues long. Germline CDR1 reads SQVTM; CDR2 reads ANQGSEA. The CDR3 DNA sequence: TGCAGCGTTGAGGCGGGGTCGGGGACAGGTACGCAGTATTTT. Translated: CSVEAGSGTGTQYF.

The V call is TRBV20-1, the J call TRBJ2-7; weak D call: TRBD1 (6 bases). Germline loops: CDR1 DFQATT, CDR2 SNEGSKA (reference sequence). There are 15 residues in the CDR3. V shed 6 bases and J shed 3 bases, with 21 bases lying between them. CDR3 nucleotide sequence: TGCAGTGCCCGCCAGGGGCTCCCCGCCCTCTACGAGCAGTACTTC. Translating it yields CSARQGLPALYEQYF.

As for this clonotype: One junction end does not reproduce the germline sequence, and a read error may be involved. The J gene is TRBJ2-3, the V gene TRBV6-5; 8 nucleotides match TRBD1. The germline gives CDR1 MNHEY, CDR2 SVGAGI. This CDR3 region has 15 residues. The CDR3 DNA is TGTGCCAGCAGTGAACAGGGGGGATATACAGATACGCAGTGTTTT. This codes for CASSEQGGYTDTQCF.

This clonotype was picked up many times. V is TRBV7-9 and J is TRBJ2-2; D is undetermined. V gave up 1 base and J gave up 0 bases, with 6 bases separating them. CDR1 SEHNR and CDR2 FQNEAQ come from the germline V gene (reference sequence). The CDR3 loop spans 15 amino acids. The CDR3 bases are TGTGCCAGCAGCTTAGTAGGAACGAACACCGGGGAGCTGTTTTTT. It codes for CASSLVGTNTGELFF.

The rearrangement joins TRBV21-1 to TRBJ1-5; TRBD1, the table's D call, lacks a check against the DNA. TRBV21-1 is a recognized pseudogene. The length of the CDR3 is 20 residues. The CDR3 region has the DNA TGTGCCAGCAGCAAAGAGGGGCAGGGAGTACGAAAAAATAGCAATCAGCCCCAGCATTTT. Protein: CASSKEGQGVRKNSNQPQHF.

This clonotype was detected a few times. The gene calls are TRBV27 and TRBJ2-2; D gene unclear. The ends were cut back, 6 bases at V and 5 bases at J, with 13 bases in the middle. The CDR3 sequence is 14 residues long. Germline loops: CDR1 MNHEY, CDR2 SMNVEV (reference sequence). The CDR3 sequence: CASSLREETGELFF. CDR3 coding DNA: TGTGCCAGCAGCCTACGCGAGGAAACCGGGGAGCTGTTTTTT.

As to this clonotype: Relative to the germline gene, one junction end is altered; a read error may explain this. V gene TRBV19 combines with J gene TRBJ2-5; perhaps D is TRBD1 or TRBD2 (5 bases each). CDR3 size: 13 residues. CDR1 is LNHDA and CDR2 is SQIVND in the germline V gene (reference sequence). DNA of the CDR3: TGTGCCAGTAGAGGGGACGTTCAAGAGACCCGGTACTTC. It translates to CASRGDVQETRYF.

In its sample, this clonotype was seen many times. The V gene is TRBV4-3, the J gene TRBJ1-1; D might be TRBD1 (6 bases). The CDR3 totals 14 residues. The germline V and J ends were trimmed by 4 bases and 5 bases, with 14 bases remaining between them. Per the germline V gene, CDR1 is LGHNA and CDR2 is YSLEER. CDR3 in amino acids: CASSRDISGTEAFF. CDR3 nucleotides: TGCGCCAGCAGCCGGGACATCTCAGGAACTGAAGCTTTCTTT.

The gene calls are TRBV5-6 and TRBJ2-1, with 9 bases that match TRBD2. V shed 4 bases and J 9 bases; nucleotides not matched to a gene: 14. The CDR3 totals 16 residues. Germline V gene sequence: CDR1 SGHDT, CDR2 YYEEEE. CDR3: CASSAFEAGGPGEQFF. The CDR3 DNA reads TGTGCCAGCAGCGCGTTTGAGGCGGGGGGGCCGGGTGAGCAGTTCTTC.

This clonotype has a count of ten or more. The V call is TRBV2, the J call TRBJ1-1; D possibly corresponds to TRBD1 (5 bases). Germline V gene data show CDR1 as SNHLY and CDR2 as FYNNEI. This CDR3 is 10 amino acids long. Trimming pared 11 bases from V and 4 bases from J, leaving 8 bases between. CDR3 in amino acids: CAAGGTEAFF. CDR3 DNA sequence: TGTGCCGCGGGGGGCACTGAAGCTTTCTTT.

The genes are TRBV9 and TRBJ2-7, with TRBD1 matching 8 bases. Germline CDR1 SGDLS, CDR2 YYNGEE. V shed 3 bases and J 0 bases; nucleotides not matched to a gene: 5. The CDR3 has 15 amino acids. The chain's CDR3 is CASSAQGVSSYEQYF. Here the CDR3 DNA reads TGTGCCAGCAGCGCACAGGGGGTTAGCTCCTACGAGCAGTACTTC.